This passage covers 20 T cell receptor beta chains from one sample sequenced in a study of shared clonotypes between healthy human individuals. Naive CD8 cells, CD45RO-negative and positively selected for CCR7, excluded terminally differentiated effector memory CD45RA+ cells. Only in-frame clones appear in the TCRdb table, and some are missing; sequencing was by immunoSEQ multiplex PCR. The sample contains 550,000 to 750,000 clones, around 95% of which appear only once. Material for sequencing was naive CD8+ T cells sorted from blood. All receptors derive from a woman in her twenties or thirties in good health.

CDR3 region: CASSFGFATDTQYF. For the CDR3, the DNA is TGTGCCAGCAGTTTCGGGTTTGCGACAGATACGCAGTATTTT. The chain carries TRBV28 and TRBJ2-3; D unclear. Germline V gene sequence: CDR1 MDHEN, CDR2 SYDVKM. V dropped 3 bases and J dropped 3 bases, with 10 bases sitting between them. The CDR3 spans 14 residues.

This chain links TRBV27 with TRBJ2-7, with TRBD2 matching over 7 bases. Trimming at V came to 3 bases and at J to 3 bases, leaving 11 bases not matched to a gene. From germline, CDR1 is MNHEY and CDR2 SMNVEV (reference sequence). The CDR3 totals 16 residues. This chain's CDR3 is CASSLSIAGANYEQYF. The CDR3 bases are TGTGCCAGCAGTTTGAGTATTGCGGGAGCGAACTACGAGCAGTACTTC.

The chain combines TRBV19 with TRBJ2-1; tentative D call: TRBD2 (5 bases). The CDR3 totals 15 residues. V was pared by 6 bases and J by 0 bases, with 12 bases between. Germline V CDR1 and CDR2: LNHDA, SQIVND (reference sequence). The CDR3 region has the DNA TGTGCCAGTAGGCTGGAGCGGAGCTCCTACAATGAGCAGTTCTTC. Amino acid sequence: CASRLERSSYNEQFF.

Of note for this clone: The identical CDR3 is also encoded by other nucleotide sequences in the sample. V gene TRBV6-5 combines with J gene TRBJ2-7; D remains ambiguous. Germline CDR1 is MNHEY and CDR2 is SVGAGI. V lost 2 bases and J lost 7, with 6 bases in between. This CDR3 has 11 amino acids. The CDR3 sequence is CASSYGGEQYF. Here the CDR3 DNA reads TGTGCCAGCAGTTACGGTGGGGAGCAGTACTTC.

The chain links TRBV6-5 to TRBJ2-1, with a weak D call TRBD2 (6 bases). CDR1 is MNHEY, CDR2 SVGAGI, per germline. There are 12 residues in the CDR3. Trimming pared 0 bases from V and 15 bases from J, leaving 12 bases between. CDR3 DNA: TGTGCCAGCAGTTACTCGACGGGACTTCGGTTCTTC. Translation: CASSYSTGLRFF.

The chain couples TRBV5-8 to TRBJ2-7; possible D gene TRBD1, 6 bases. Germline V gene data show CDR1 as SGHTS and CDR2 as YDEGEE. The CDR3 sequence is 15 residues long. Trimming shortened V by 5 bases and J by 0 bases, and 15 bases separated the two germline ends. The DNA of the CDR3 is TGTGCCAGCAGTTCGGACAGCTCGAGCTCCTACGAGCAGTACTTC. Translating it yields CASSSDSSSSYEQYF. The full variable domain, rest sourced from reference TRBV5-8 and TRBJ2-7, is EAGVTQSPTHLIKTRGQQATLRCSPISGHTSVYWYQQALGLGLQFLLWYDEGEERNRGNFPPRFSGRQFPNYSSELNVNALELEDSALYLCASSSDSSSSYEQYFGPGTRLTVT.

The rearrangement links TRBV9 to TRBJ2-5, with D possibly being TRBD2 (6 bases). TRBJ2-7 matches the DNA end more closely, so the J call is doubtful. CDR1 SGDLS and CDR2 YYNGEE come from the germline V gene. The CDR3 covers 15 residues. This chain's CDR3 is CASSVAPAGSYEQYF. Written as DNA, the CDR3 is TGTGCCAGCAGCGTAGCTCCAGCGGGCTCCTACGAGCAGTACTTC.

The chain recombines TRBV29-1 with TRBJ1-2; the D gene is possibly TRBD1 (5 bases). Trimming pared 4 bases from V and 3 bases from J, leaving 12 bases between. Germline CDR1 is SQVTM and CDR2 is ANQGSEA. This CDR3 region has 13 residues. In nucleotides, the CDR3 is TGCAGCGTTGTGGGACTCCGGGACTATGGCTACACCTTC. It translates to CSVVGLRDYGYTF.

The V and J genes are TRBV2 and TRBJ2-3; D not resolved. CDR1 and CDR2 (germline): SNHLY, FYNNEI. This CDR3 spans 15 amino acids. Deletions cut 4 bases from V and 2 bases from J, with 13 bases between. The CDR3 reads CASSVGHKYTDTQYF. The DNA for the CDR3 is TGTGCCAGCAGTGTCGGGCACAAGTACACAGATACGCAGTATTTT.

The chain has TRBV4-1 and TRBJ2-4; 7 bases map to TRBD1. With 4 bases clipped from V and 3 bases from J, the junction kept 6 bases outside the gene matches. The CDR3 contains 15 residues. Per germline, CDR1 MGHRA and CDR2 YSYEKL. The CDR3 here is CASSPGTVIKNIQYF. CDR3 bases: TGCGCCAGCAGCCCTGGGACAGTTATCAAAAACATTCAGTACTTC.

The CDR3: CASSPQQGANTGELFF. CDR3 bases: TGTGCCAGCAGCCCTCAACAGGGGGCAAACACCGGGGAGCTGTTTTTT. This rearrangement joins TRBV7-9 to TRBJ2-2, with 9 positions matching TRBD1. The CDR3 is 16 amino acids. The germline CDR1 and CDR2 sequences are SEHNR and FQNEAQ (reference sequence). Trimming at V came to 5 bases and at J to 2 bases, leaving 6 bases not matched to a gene.

J is TRBJ2-1 and V is TRBV27, with TRBD2 identical over 9 bases. After removal of 2 bases from V and 7 bases from J, the junction contained 6 bases not matched to a gene. Germline V gives CDR1 MNHEY, CDR2 SMNVEV (reference sequence). The CDR3 is 15 amino acids. The CDR3 region is CASSLVAGVGNEQFF. The DNA for the CDR3 is TGTGCCAGCAGTTTAGTAGCGGGAGTTGGAAATGAGCAGTTCTTC.

This sequence joins TRBV6-5 and TRBJ1-1; unclear D gene. CDR3 length: 11 amino acids. Germline values: CDR1 MNHEY, CDR2 SVGAGI. Deletions cut 8 bases from V and 4 bases from J, with 8 bases between. For the CDR3, the DNA is TGTGCCAGCCGGTCGGGCACTGAAGCTTTCTTT. Protein: CASRSGTEAFF.

The chain uses TRBV19 and TRBJ2-7, with D hard to call. The CDR3 is 15 amino acids. Germline-derived CDR1 and CDR2 are LNHDA and SQIVND (reference sequence). The V gene lost 2 bases and the J gene lost 4 bases, with 15 bases spanning the gap. For the CDR3, the DNA is TGTGCCAGTAGTATAAGATCCCTTGGCGCGTACGAGCAGTACTTC. Residues: CASSIRSLGAYEQYF. Full variable domain (missing parts from reference TRBV19 and TRBJ2-7): DGGITQSPKYLFRKEGQNVTLSCEQNLNHDAMYWYRQDPGQGLRLIYYSQIVNDFQKGDIAEGYSVSREKKESFPLTVTSAQKNPTAFYLCASSIRSLGAYEQYFGPGTRLTVT.

V gene TRBV30 combines with J gene TRBJ2-3, with 12 bases identical to TRBD2. There are 14 residues in the CDR3. Germline V gene lookup returns CDR1 GTSNPN and CDR2 SVGIG (reference sequence). The trim removed 7 bases at V and 2 bases at J, leaving 4 bases unmatched. DNA of the CDR3: TGTGCCTCAACTAGCGGGAGGCCCACAGATACGCAGTATTTT. Amino acid sequence: CASTSGRPTDTQYF.

This clone was counted once. The rearrangement links TRBV28 to TRBJ1-5, with 12 bases lining up with TRBD1. The CDR3 consists of 16 residues. Germline V CDR1 and CDR2: MDHEN, SYDVKM. The trim removed 5 bases at V and 7 bases at J, leaving 9 bases unmatched. The CDR3 DNA follows: TGTGCCAGCAGTCCCCGGGGGACAGGGGGCGGCCAGCCCCAGCATTTT. Protein product: CASSPRGTGGGQPQHF.

This clone was observed a single time. The chain is built from TRBV29-1 and TRBJ2-1; a weak D match, TRBD2 (6 bases). This CDR3 contains 15 residues. Germline V gene sequence: CDR1 SQVTM, CDR2 ANQGSEA. V gave up 4 bases and J gave up 5 bases, with 18 bases separating them. CDR3 DNA: TGCAGCGTTGTGGGCGGGCTAGCGCAGGACAATGAGCAGTTCTTC. It encodes CSVVGGLAQDNEQFF.

Note on this clone: The same CDR3 is also encoded by other DNA sequences in this sample. The rearrangement links TRBV27 to TRBJ2-7; TRBD2 aligns across 9 bases. J was trimmed by 3 bases and V by 3 bases; bases with no gene match: 3. The CDR3 is 14 residues long. In germline, CDR1 is MNHEY, CDR2 SMNVEV (reference sequence). In DNA form, the CDR3 reads TGTGCCAGCAGTTTCGGGACTAGCAGCTACGAGCAGTACTTC. The encoded protein is CASSFGTSSYEQYF.

The gene calls are TRBV28 and TRBJ2-7; perhaps TRBD1 as D (5 bases). The V gene lost 2 bases and the J gene lost 0 bases, with 11 bases spanning the gap. Germline loops: CDR1 MDHEN, CDR2 SYDVKM. The CDR3 consists of 15 residues. CDR3 in DNA: TGTGCCAGCAGTTTAGTTACGCAGGGCTCCTACGAGCAGTACTTC. Protein sequence: CASSLVTQGSYEQYF.

This chain uses TRBV4-1 with TRBJ2-5; perhaps TRBD1 as D (6 bases). The J call may be in error: the DNA end matches TRBJ2-7 better. The CDR3 spans 14 residues. Germline CDR1 is MGHRA and CDR2 is YSYEKL. The CDR3 loop is CASSQADSSYEQYF. In DNA, the CDR3 is TGCGCCAGCAGCCAAGCGGACAGTTCCTACGAGCAGTACTTC.